These 27 T cell receptor beta chains share one sample of origin, sequenced in a study of T cells in Graves' hyperthyroidism and ophthalmopathy. It was RNA transcripts that yielded the amplified TCR beta CDR3 regions. Using the HTBI primer set, a first-round RT-PCR was run on the TCR CDR3. MiXCR, applied by TCRdb to the multiplex PCR reads, yields one record per CDR3 protein. This sample has hundreds of thousands of distinct CDR3 sequences, with 14% found just once. Material: blood. These receptors were obtained from a young woman with Graves' hyperthyroidism.

This clonotype was found a few times. J is TRBJ1-5 and V is TRBV6-1, with TRBD1 as a possible D gene (5 bases). V lost 7 bases to trimming and J lost 2 bases, with 12 bases between them. The CDR3 covers 14 residues. The germline CDR1 and CDR2 sequences are MNHNS and SASEGT. The CDR3 DNA reads as TGTGCCAGCATCTCACAGGATGGCAATCAGCCCCAGCATTTT. Translated, it gives CASISQDGNQPQHF.

At least ten counts were recorded for this clonotype. The chain joins TRBV2 to TRBJ2-7; 10 nucleotides line up with TRBD2. This CDR3 contains 13 residues. V was pared by 8 bases and J by 4 bases, with 5 bases of the junction left unmatched. CDR1 and CDR2 (germline): SNHLY, FYNNEI. CDR3: CASDLAGVYEQYF. CDR3 coding DNA: TGTGCCAGCGATCTAGCGGGAGTGTACGAGCAGTACTTC.

Many counts were recorded for this clonotype. The chain uses TRBV28 and TRBJ1-2, with unresolved D. Germline assignment: CDR1 MDHEN and CDR2 SYDVKM. The CDR3 runs to 12 residues. Trimming shortened V by 3 bases and J by 2 bases, and 4 bases separated the two germline ends. The DNA of the CDR3 is TGTGCCAGCAGTTTGAGAAACTATGGCTACACCTTC. Translating it yields CASSLRNYGYTF.

The V gene is TRBV19, the J gene TRBJ1-4; unclear D gene. Germline CDR1 LNHDA, CDR2 SQIVND (reference sequence). There are 14 residues in the CDR3. V lost 1 base and J lost 5, with 8 bases in between. The CDR3 loop is CASSIGQLNEKLFF. The CDR3 DNA reads as TGTGCCAGTAGTATAGGGCAGCTCAATGAAAAACTGTTTTTT. Full variable domain (remainder filled in from reference TRBV19 and TRBJ1-4): DGGITQSPKYLFRKEGQNVTLSCEQNLNHDAMYWYRQDPGQGLRLIYYSQIVNDFQKGDIAEGYSVSREKKESFPLTVTSAQKNPTAFYLCASSIGQLNEKLFFGSGTQLSVL.

This CDR3 is CASSERLAGGSYEQYF. Written as DNA, the CDR3 is TGTGCCAGCAGTGAAAGACTAGCGGGAGGAAGCTACGAGCAGTACTTC. This chain joins TRBV6-1 and TRBJ2-7, with 13 nucleotides matching TRBD2. Germline CDR1 and CDR2: MNHNS and SASEGT. Trimming cost V 2 bases and J 3 bases; bases outside gene matches: 4. This CDR3 has 16 amino acids.

J is TRBJ2-2 and V is TRBV7-9, with no clear D. The CDR3 runs to 12 residues. The germline gives CDR1 SEHNR, CDR2 FQNEAQ (reference sequence). The CDR3 coding sequence is TGTGTCCTGGATGCGAACACCGGGGAGCTGTTTTTT. It translates to CVLDANTGELFF.

Concerning this clonotype: This may come from a read error, since a much larger clone is one base off. No conserved phenylalanine or tryptophan ends this CDR3, so it is likely a read error. The rearrangement links TRBV2 to TRBJ1-2; 7 bases are a match to TRBD1. The junction had 2 bases not matched to a gene; V was cut back by 5 bases and J by 2 bases. Looked up from germline, CDR1 is SNHLY and CDR2 is FYNNEI. CDR3 length equals 13 residues. The CDR3 sequence is CASSRDSNYGYTL. The CDR3 DNA is TGTGCCAGCAGTCGGGACAGCAACTATGGCTACACCCTC.

This clonotype was observed many times. The V call is TRBV4-3, the J call TRBJ1-1; tentatively, D is TRBD1 (5 bases). V was trimmed by 0 bases and J by 5 bases, leaving 16 bases between them. This CDR3 is 16 amino acids long. The V gene's germline CDR1 is LGHNA and CDR2 YSLEER. This chain's CDR3 is CASSQDPWGVLTEAFF. Written as DNA, the CDR3 is TGCGCCAGCAGCCAAGATCCGTGGGGGGTATTAACTGAAGCTTTCTTT.

The chain joins TRBV25-1 to TRBJ2-7; no clear D gene. The CDR3 consists of 15 residues. V gave up 2 bases and J gave up 3 bases, with 14 bases separating them. Germline loops: CDR1 MGHDK, CDR2 SYGVNS. The CDR3 nucleotides are TGTGCCAGCAGTGAAGGCACTAACACTTACTACGAGCAGTACTTC. Encoded protein: CASSEGTNTYYEQYF.

The genes are TRBV10-3 and TRBJ1-2; TRBD1 is a possible D gene (6 bases). The CDR3 spans 17 residues. V lost 0 bases to trimming and J lost 6 bases, with 20 bases between them. Germline-derived CDR1 and CDR2 are ENHRY and SYGVKD. DNA for the CDR3: TGTGCCATCAGTGAGTCGGGGGCAGTCCAACGATATGATGGCTACACCTTC. This translates into CAISESGAVQRYDGYTF.

This clonotype was seen more than once but under ten times. The V gene is TRBV20-1, the J gene TRBJ2-1; D is undetermined. Germline V gene lookup returns CDR1 DFQATT and CDR2 SNEGSKA (reference sequence). The CDR3 covers 16 residues. V was pared by 0 bases and J by 4 bases, with 16 bases between. This CDR3 is CSARDFFRAQYNEQFF. In DNA, the CDR3 is TGCAGTGCTAGAGATTTTTTCCGAGCCCAATACAATGAGCAGTTCTTC.

The V gene is TRBV29-1, the J gene TRBJ1-1, with D unclear. From germline, CDR1 is SQVTM and CDR2 ANQGSEA. V lost 4 bases to trimming and J lost 6 bases, with 15 bases between them. The length of the CDR3 is 13 residues. In DNA, the CDR3 is TGCAGCGTTGCCCCAGAATATCCGTCTGAAGCTTTCTTT. Protein sequence: CSVAPEYPSEAFF.

Ten or more counts support this clonotype. The V call is TRBV14, the J call TRBJ1-5, with no clear D. The CDR3 covers 13 residues. Germline values: CDR1 SGHDN, CDR2 FVKESK. Trimming shortened V by 1 base and J by 7 bases, and 8 bases separated the two germline ends. In DNA form, the CDR3 reads TGTGCCAGCAGCCAAGTAGCGGGGCAGCCCCAGCATTTT. This encodes CASSQVAGQPQHF.

This clonotype was observed at least ten times. The chain has TRBV2 and TRBJ2-1, with 12 bases identical to TRBD1. This CDR3 contains 20 residues. Germline V lookup: CDR1 SNHLY, CDR2 FYNNEI. The trim removed 6 bases at V and 5 bases at J, leaving 20 bases unmatched. CDR3 sequence: CASRATFLRDRGRGNNEQFF. CDR3 DNA sequence: TGTGCCAGCAGAGCGACTTTCCTCCGGGACAGGGGGCGGGGCAACAATGAGCAGTTCTTC. Based on the CDR3 plus reference TRBV2 and TRBJ2-1, the full variable domain is EPEVTQTPSHQVTQMGQEVILRCVPISNHLYFYWYRQILGQKVEFLVSFYNNEISEKSEIFDDQFSVERPDGSNFTLKIRSTKLEDSAMYFCASRATFLRDRGRGNNEQFFGPGTRLTVL.

Many counts were recorded for this clonotype. The chain recombines TRBV7-8 with TRBJ2-1; D unresolved. Germline V CDR1 and CDR2: SGHVS, FQNEAQ. CDR3 length equals 15 residues. Trimming pared 5 bases from V and 5 bases from J, leaving 16 bases between. The CDR3, as DNA: TGTGCCAGCAGCCCGTGGTACGGAGATGACAATGAGCAGTTCTTC. Translated, it gives CASSPWYGDDNEQFF.

This clonotype was seen more than once but under ten times. This may be a read error: a much more frequent sequence differs by one nucleotide. This chain uses TRBV28 with TRBJ2-7; unclear D gene. The CDR3 is made up of 12 amino acids. Germline CDR1 and CDR2: MDHEN and SYDVKM. Trimming took 7 bases from V and 2 from J, leaving 9 bases between them. The CDR3 region has the DNA TGTGCCAGCACGACCCTAGCCTACGAGCAGTACTTC. Translating it yields CASTTLAYEQYF.

This clonotype has at least ten counts. The chain links TRBV7-2 to TRBJ1-5; 11 bases map to TRBD1. CDR3 size: 16 residues. Germline-derived CDR1 and CDR2 are SGHTA and FQGNSA. V was clipped by 5 bases and J by 2 bases; unmatched bases: 5. CDR3 DNA sequence: TGTGCCAGCAGCCAAAGGGACAGGGGGGGCAATCAGCCCCAGCATTTT. This codes for CASSQRDRGGNQPQHF.

At least ten counts were recorded for this clonotype. The J gene is TRBJ2-3, the V gene TRBV10-3; possible D gene TRBD1, 5 bases. Germline-derived CDR1 and CDR2 are ENHRY and SYGVKD. Trimming pared 0 bases from V and 0 bases from J, leaving 7 bases between. The CDR3 length is 15 residues. CDR3 amino acids: CAISESAGSTDTQYF. CDR3 nucleotide sequence: TGTGCCATCAGTGAGTCGGCAGGGAGCACAGATACGCAGTATTTT.

This clonotype has at least ten counts. The chain carries TRBV7-2 and TRBJ2-7, with TRBD1 matching over 9 bases. This CDR3 has 14 amino acids. The V segment lost 7 bases and the J segment 4 bases; nucleotides outside the gene matches: 8. Germline loops: CDR1 SGHTA, CDR2 FQGNSA. DNA for the CDR3: TGTGCCAGCATCCCGGGACAGGGTTATTACGAGCAGTACTTC. It specifies CASIPGQGYYEQYF.

The CDR3, as DNA: TGCGCCAGCAGCTTGAGTCAGTTGAACACTGAAGCTTTCTTT. Residues: CASSLSQLNTEAFF. The chain is built from TRBV5-1 and TRBJ1-1; no reliable D call. V was cut by 1 base and J by 0 bases, with 7 bases left in between. Germline CDR1 and CDR2: SGHRS and YFSETQ. The CDR3 runs to 14 residues.

At least ten counts were recorded for this clonotype. The V and J genes are TRBV15 and TRBJ2-5; D not resolved. Trimming took 6 bases from V and 2 from J, leaving 7 bases between them. The CDR3 is 12 residues long. Germline V CDR1 and CDR2: LNHNV, YYDKDF (reference sequence). In nucleotides, the CDR3 is TGTGCCACCAGTCTATCGCAAGAGACCCAGTACTTC. This encodes CATSLSQETQYF.

This clonotype was picked up many times. The chain links TRBV11-3 to TRBJ1-1; D possibly corresponds to TRBD1 (5 bases). CDR3 size: 14 residues. Germline V CDR1 and CDR2: SGHNT, YENEEA. Trimming took off 6 bases at V and 2 bases at J, with 13 bases between the two ends. DNA of the CDR3: TGTGCCAGCAGGCAACAGGTCACTAACACTGAAGCTTTCTTT. It specifies CASRQQVTNTEAFF. Based on the CDR3 plus reference TRBV11-3 and TRBJ1-1, the full variable domain is EAGVVQSPRYKIIEKKQPVAFWCNPISGHNTLYWYLQNLGQGPELLIRYENEEAVDDSQLPKDRFSAERLKGVDSTLKIQPAELGDSAVYLCASRQQVTNTEAFFGQGTRLTVV.

This clonotype came up many times. The chain recombines TRBV18 with TRBJ1-6, with D perhaps TRBD1 (5 bases). The germline V gene encodes CDR1 KGHSH and CDR2 LQKENI. V lost 1 base and J lost 7, with 14 bases in between. The CDR3 length is 16 residues. CDR3 nucleotide sequence: TGTGCCAGCTCACCACGGTCCGGCAGGGAGAATTCACCCCTCCACTTT. It encodes CASSPRSGRENSPLHF.

This clonotype was counted ten times or more. This CDR3 is CASSPESGSHNEQFF. The CDR3 nucleotides read TGTGCCAGCAGCCCGGAAAGCGGGAGCCACAATGAGCAGTTCTTC. J is TRBJ2-1 and V is TRBV13; 8 positions match TRBD2. Germline loops: CDR1 PRHDT, CDR2 FYEKMQ (reference sequence). The CDR3 spans 15 residues. J was trimmed by 5 bases and V by 5 bases; bases with no gene match: 8.

In this sample, this clonotype turned up many times. The J gene is TRBJ1-2, the V gene TRBV27, with D possibly TRBD1 on 6 matching bases. The V end lost 4 bases, the J end lost 7 bases, and 19 bases lay between the germline ends. Germline CDR1 MNHEY, CDR2 SMNVEV (reference sequence). The length of the CDR3 is 15 residues. The chain's CDR3 is CASSWPPEQGSGYTF. As DNA, the CDR3 is TGTGCCAGCAGTTGGCCCCCCGAACAGGGATCTGGCTACACCTTC.

This clonotype has just one count. The J gene is TRBJ2-2, the V gene TRBV12-3 or TRBV12-4, with 11 nucleotides matching TRBD2. The length of the CDR3 is 16 residues. Trimming removed 5 bases from V and 6 bases from J; junction bases left unmatched: 8. The CDR3 bases are TGTGCCAGCAGTCCTTTAGCGGGAGGGGTGGCCGGGGAGCTGTTTTTT. As protein: CASSPLAGGVAGELFF.

This clonotype was observed a handful of times. This chain joins TRBV24-1 and TRBJ2-7, with D possibly called TRBD1 or TRBD2 (5 bases each). The CDR3 is made up of 15 amino acids. The germline gives CDR1 KGHDR, CDR2 SFDVKD. V gave up 3 bases and J gave up 2 bases, with 13 bases separating them. CDR3 bases: TGTGCCACCAGTGATGGGGACGGGAATCCCTACGAGCAGTACTTC. This encodes CATSDGDGNPYEQYF.